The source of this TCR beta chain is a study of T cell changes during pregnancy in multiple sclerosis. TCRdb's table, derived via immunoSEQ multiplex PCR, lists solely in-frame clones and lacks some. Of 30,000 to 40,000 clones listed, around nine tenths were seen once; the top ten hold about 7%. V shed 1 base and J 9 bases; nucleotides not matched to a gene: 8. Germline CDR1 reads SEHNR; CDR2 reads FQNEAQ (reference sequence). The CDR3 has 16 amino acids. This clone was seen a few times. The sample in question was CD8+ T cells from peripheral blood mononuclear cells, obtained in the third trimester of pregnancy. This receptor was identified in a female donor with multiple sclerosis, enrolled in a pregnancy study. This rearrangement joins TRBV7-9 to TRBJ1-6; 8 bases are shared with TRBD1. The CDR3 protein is CASSLELPGGGSPLHF. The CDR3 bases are TGTGCCAGCAGCTTAGAACTGCCAGGGGGCGGTTCACCCCTCCACTTT.